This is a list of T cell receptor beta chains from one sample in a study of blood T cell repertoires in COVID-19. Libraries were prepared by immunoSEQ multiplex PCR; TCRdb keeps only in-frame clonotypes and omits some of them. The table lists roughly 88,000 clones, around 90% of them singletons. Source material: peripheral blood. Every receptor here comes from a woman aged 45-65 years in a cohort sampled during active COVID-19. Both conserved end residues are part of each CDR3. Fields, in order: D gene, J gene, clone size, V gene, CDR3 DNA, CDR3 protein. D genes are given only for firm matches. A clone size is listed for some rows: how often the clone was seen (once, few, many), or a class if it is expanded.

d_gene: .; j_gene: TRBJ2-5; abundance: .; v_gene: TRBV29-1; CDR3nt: TGCAGCGTTGAAGCTAGCCGGGAGACCCAGTACTTC; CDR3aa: CSVEASRETQYF
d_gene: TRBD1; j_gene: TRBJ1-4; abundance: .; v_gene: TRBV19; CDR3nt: TGTGCCAGTAGTCCTTGGGGACAGAGTAATGAAAAACTGTTTTTT; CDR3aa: CASSPWGQSNEKLFF
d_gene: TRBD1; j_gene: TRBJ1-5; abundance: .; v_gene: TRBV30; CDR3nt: TGTGCCTGGAACAGGGGCGCGGGGCAGCCCCAGCATTTT; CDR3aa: CAWNRGAGQPQHF
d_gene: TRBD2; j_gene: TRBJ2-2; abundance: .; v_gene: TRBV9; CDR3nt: TGTGCCAGCAGTCTTGGGGGGGACGGCACCGGGGAGCTGTTTTTT; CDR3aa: CASSLGGDGTGELFF
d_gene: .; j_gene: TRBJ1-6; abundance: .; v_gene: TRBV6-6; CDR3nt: TGTGCCAGCAGTTACCCCCCCGGGAAGAATTCACCCCTCCACTTT; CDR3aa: CASSYPPGKNSPLHF
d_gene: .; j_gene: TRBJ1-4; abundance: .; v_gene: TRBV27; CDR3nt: TGTGCCAGCAGTTTTAGCCGGGGAAAACTGTTTTTT; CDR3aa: CASSFSRGKLFF
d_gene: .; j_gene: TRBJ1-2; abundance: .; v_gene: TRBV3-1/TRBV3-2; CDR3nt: TGTGCCAGCAGCCAAGTCGGTCGCCCCTCCTTC; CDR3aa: CASSQVGRPSF
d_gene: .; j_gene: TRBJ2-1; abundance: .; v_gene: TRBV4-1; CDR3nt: TGCGCCAGCAGCCAAGATCCCCGGACAGTTCTTTCCTACAATGAGCAGTTCTTC; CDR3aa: CASSQDPRTVLSYNEQFF
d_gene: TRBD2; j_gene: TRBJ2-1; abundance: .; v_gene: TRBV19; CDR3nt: TGTGCCAGTAGTAGCTCCTCCTTCTGGAGCGGGGGGAGTAATGAGCAGTTCTTC; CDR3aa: CASSSSSFWSGGSNEQFF
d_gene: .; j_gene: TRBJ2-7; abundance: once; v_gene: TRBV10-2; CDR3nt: TGCGCCAGCAGTGAGCCGGGACATATGGACGAGCAGTACTTC; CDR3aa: CASSEPGHMDEQYF
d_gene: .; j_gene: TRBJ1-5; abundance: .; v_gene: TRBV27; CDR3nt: TGTGCCAGCAGTTTGGACGGGACATGGGCTTCAAAGCCCCAGCATTTT; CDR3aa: CASSLDGTWASKPQHF
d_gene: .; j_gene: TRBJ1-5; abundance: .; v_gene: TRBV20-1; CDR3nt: TGCAGTGCTAGTTTAACGGGCAATCAGCCCCAGCATTTT; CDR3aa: CSASLTGNQPQHF
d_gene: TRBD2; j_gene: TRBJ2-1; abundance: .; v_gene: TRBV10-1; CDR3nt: TGCGCCAGCAGTGAGTTGTCGGGAGGGCGAAATGAGCAGTTCTTC; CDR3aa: CASSELSGGRNEQFF
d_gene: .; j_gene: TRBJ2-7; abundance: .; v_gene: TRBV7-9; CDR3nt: TGTGCCAGCAGCCCCTATCATAGCTCCTACGAGCAGTACTTC; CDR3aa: CASSPYHSSYEQYF
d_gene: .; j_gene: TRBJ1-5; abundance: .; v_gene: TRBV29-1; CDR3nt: TGCAGCGTCCAGGTGGGCAGGGGAAGCAATCAGCCCCAGCATTTT; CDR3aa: CSVQVGRGSNQPQHF
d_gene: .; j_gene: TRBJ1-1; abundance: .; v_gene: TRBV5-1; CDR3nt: TGCGCCAGCAGCCTACGACAGGACGGTGAAGCTTTCTTT; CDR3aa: CASSLRQDGEAFF
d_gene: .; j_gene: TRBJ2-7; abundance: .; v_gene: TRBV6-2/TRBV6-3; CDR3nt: TGTGCCAGCAGTAAAGCCTCCTACGAGCAGTACTTC; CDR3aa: CASSKASYEQYF
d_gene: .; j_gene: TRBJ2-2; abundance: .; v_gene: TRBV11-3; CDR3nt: TGTGCCAGCAGCCACGCCGGGGGGAACACCGGGGAGCTGTTTTTT; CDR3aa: CASSHAGGNTGELFF
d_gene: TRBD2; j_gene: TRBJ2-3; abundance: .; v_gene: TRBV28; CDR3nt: TGTGCCAGCAGTTTAGGGGTTAGCGGGAGCGGGGCGGATACGCAGTATTTT; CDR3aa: CASSLGVSGSGADTQYF
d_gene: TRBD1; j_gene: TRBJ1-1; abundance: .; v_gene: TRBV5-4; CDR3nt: TGTGCCAGCAGCTTAAAGTCAGGGGGCGGGAACACTGAAGCTTTCTTT; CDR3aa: CASSLKSGGGNTEAFF
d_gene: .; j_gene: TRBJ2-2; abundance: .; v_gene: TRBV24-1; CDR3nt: TGTGCCACCAGTGATTTTTGGACAAGGAACACCGGGGAGCTGTTTTTT; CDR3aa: CATSDFWTRNTGELFF
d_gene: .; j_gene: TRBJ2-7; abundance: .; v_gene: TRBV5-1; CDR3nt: TGCGCCAGCAGCCGGGAAACCGAGGGACTTCCGAAGTACTTC; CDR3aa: CASSRETEGLPKYF
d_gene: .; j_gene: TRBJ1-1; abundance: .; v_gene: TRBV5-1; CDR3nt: TGCGCCAGCAGCTTGTTACTGGGGGGTGAAGCTTTCTTT; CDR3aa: CASSLLLGGEAFF
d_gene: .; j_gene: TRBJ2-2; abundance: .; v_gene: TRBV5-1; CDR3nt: TGCGCCAGCAGCTTTATAGACAGCGTAACCGGGGAGCTGTTTTTT; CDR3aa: CASSFIDSVTGELFF
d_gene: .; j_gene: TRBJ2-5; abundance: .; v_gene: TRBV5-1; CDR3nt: TGCGCCAGCAGCTTCGCCAGTGAAGAGACCCAGTACTTC; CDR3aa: CASSFASEETQYF
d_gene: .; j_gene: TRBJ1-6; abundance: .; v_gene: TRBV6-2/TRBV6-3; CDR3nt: TGTGCCAGCAGTATCATCAATTCACCCCTCCACTTT; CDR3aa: CASSIINSPLHF
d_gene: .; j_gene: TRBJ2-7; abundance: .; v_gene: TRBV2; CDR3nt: TGTGCCTCCAAACAGGGCCCCTACGAGCAGTACTTC; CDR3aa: CASKQGPYEQYF
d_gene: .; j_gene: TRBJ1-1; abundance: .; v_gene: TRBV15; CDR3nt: TGTGCCACCAGCAGAGATCAGGGTAGGAACACTGAAGCTTTCTTT; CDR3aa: CATSRDQGRNTEAFF
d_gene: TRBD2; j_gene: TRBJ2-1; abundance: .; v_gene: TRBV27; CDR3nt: TGTGCCAGCACCCCGACTAGCGGGATCGAGCAGTTCTTC; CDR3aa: CASTPTSGIEQFF
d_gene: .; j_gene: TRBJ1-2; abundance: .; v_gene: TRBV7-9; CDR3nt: TGTGCCAGCAGCTTAGGCTCAGGAACCTATGGCTACACCTTC; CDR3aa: CASSLGSGTYGYTF
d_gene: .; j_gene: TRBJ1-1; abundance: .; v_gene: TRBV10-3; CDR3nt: TGTGCCACCGGGATTGAATTGAACACTGAAGCTTTCTTT; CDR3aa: CATGIELNTEAFF
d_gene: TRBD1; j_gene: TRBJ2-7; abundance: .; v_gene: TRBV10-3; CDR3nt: TGTGCCATCAGACCGGGACAGGGGGTCAACGAGCAGTACTTC; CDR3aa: CAIRPGQGVNEQYF
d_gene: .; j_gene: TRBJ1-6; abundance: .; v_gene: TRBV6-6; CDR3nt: TGTGCCAGCAGTTACGACAGAAATAATTCACCCCTCCACTTT; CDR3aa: CASSYDRNNSPLHF
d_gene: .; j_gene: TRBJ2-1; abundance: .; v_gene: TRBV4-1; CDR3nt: TGCGCCAGCAGCCAAGAGGAGCTGGGGGCAACCTACAATGAGCAGTTCTTC; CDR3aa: CASSQEELGATYNEQFF
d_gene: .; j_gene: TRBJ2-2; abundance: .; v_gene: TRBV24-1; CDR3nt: TGTGCCACCAGTGGCCCGATGCGAGGGGAGCTGTTTTTT; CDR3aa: CATSGPMRGELFF
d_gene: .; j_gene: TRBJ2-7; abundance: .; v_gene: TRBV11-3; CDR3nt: TGTGCCAGCAGCTTAGATCTGGGGAACAGGGTAGTCTACGAGCAGTACTTC; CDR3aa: CASSLDLGNRVVYEQYF
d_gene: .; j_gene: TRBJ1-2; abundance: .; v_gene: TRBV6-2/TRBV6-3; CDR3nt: TGTGCCAGCAGTTATAGTGGCAGCGCCTATGGCTACACCTTC; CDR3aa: CASSYSGSAYGYTF
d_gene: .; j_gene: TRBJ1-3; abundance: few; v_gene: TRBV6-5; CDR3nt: TGTGCCAGCAGTTACACACGAACTGGAAACACCATATATTTT; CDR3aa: CASSYTRTGNTIYF